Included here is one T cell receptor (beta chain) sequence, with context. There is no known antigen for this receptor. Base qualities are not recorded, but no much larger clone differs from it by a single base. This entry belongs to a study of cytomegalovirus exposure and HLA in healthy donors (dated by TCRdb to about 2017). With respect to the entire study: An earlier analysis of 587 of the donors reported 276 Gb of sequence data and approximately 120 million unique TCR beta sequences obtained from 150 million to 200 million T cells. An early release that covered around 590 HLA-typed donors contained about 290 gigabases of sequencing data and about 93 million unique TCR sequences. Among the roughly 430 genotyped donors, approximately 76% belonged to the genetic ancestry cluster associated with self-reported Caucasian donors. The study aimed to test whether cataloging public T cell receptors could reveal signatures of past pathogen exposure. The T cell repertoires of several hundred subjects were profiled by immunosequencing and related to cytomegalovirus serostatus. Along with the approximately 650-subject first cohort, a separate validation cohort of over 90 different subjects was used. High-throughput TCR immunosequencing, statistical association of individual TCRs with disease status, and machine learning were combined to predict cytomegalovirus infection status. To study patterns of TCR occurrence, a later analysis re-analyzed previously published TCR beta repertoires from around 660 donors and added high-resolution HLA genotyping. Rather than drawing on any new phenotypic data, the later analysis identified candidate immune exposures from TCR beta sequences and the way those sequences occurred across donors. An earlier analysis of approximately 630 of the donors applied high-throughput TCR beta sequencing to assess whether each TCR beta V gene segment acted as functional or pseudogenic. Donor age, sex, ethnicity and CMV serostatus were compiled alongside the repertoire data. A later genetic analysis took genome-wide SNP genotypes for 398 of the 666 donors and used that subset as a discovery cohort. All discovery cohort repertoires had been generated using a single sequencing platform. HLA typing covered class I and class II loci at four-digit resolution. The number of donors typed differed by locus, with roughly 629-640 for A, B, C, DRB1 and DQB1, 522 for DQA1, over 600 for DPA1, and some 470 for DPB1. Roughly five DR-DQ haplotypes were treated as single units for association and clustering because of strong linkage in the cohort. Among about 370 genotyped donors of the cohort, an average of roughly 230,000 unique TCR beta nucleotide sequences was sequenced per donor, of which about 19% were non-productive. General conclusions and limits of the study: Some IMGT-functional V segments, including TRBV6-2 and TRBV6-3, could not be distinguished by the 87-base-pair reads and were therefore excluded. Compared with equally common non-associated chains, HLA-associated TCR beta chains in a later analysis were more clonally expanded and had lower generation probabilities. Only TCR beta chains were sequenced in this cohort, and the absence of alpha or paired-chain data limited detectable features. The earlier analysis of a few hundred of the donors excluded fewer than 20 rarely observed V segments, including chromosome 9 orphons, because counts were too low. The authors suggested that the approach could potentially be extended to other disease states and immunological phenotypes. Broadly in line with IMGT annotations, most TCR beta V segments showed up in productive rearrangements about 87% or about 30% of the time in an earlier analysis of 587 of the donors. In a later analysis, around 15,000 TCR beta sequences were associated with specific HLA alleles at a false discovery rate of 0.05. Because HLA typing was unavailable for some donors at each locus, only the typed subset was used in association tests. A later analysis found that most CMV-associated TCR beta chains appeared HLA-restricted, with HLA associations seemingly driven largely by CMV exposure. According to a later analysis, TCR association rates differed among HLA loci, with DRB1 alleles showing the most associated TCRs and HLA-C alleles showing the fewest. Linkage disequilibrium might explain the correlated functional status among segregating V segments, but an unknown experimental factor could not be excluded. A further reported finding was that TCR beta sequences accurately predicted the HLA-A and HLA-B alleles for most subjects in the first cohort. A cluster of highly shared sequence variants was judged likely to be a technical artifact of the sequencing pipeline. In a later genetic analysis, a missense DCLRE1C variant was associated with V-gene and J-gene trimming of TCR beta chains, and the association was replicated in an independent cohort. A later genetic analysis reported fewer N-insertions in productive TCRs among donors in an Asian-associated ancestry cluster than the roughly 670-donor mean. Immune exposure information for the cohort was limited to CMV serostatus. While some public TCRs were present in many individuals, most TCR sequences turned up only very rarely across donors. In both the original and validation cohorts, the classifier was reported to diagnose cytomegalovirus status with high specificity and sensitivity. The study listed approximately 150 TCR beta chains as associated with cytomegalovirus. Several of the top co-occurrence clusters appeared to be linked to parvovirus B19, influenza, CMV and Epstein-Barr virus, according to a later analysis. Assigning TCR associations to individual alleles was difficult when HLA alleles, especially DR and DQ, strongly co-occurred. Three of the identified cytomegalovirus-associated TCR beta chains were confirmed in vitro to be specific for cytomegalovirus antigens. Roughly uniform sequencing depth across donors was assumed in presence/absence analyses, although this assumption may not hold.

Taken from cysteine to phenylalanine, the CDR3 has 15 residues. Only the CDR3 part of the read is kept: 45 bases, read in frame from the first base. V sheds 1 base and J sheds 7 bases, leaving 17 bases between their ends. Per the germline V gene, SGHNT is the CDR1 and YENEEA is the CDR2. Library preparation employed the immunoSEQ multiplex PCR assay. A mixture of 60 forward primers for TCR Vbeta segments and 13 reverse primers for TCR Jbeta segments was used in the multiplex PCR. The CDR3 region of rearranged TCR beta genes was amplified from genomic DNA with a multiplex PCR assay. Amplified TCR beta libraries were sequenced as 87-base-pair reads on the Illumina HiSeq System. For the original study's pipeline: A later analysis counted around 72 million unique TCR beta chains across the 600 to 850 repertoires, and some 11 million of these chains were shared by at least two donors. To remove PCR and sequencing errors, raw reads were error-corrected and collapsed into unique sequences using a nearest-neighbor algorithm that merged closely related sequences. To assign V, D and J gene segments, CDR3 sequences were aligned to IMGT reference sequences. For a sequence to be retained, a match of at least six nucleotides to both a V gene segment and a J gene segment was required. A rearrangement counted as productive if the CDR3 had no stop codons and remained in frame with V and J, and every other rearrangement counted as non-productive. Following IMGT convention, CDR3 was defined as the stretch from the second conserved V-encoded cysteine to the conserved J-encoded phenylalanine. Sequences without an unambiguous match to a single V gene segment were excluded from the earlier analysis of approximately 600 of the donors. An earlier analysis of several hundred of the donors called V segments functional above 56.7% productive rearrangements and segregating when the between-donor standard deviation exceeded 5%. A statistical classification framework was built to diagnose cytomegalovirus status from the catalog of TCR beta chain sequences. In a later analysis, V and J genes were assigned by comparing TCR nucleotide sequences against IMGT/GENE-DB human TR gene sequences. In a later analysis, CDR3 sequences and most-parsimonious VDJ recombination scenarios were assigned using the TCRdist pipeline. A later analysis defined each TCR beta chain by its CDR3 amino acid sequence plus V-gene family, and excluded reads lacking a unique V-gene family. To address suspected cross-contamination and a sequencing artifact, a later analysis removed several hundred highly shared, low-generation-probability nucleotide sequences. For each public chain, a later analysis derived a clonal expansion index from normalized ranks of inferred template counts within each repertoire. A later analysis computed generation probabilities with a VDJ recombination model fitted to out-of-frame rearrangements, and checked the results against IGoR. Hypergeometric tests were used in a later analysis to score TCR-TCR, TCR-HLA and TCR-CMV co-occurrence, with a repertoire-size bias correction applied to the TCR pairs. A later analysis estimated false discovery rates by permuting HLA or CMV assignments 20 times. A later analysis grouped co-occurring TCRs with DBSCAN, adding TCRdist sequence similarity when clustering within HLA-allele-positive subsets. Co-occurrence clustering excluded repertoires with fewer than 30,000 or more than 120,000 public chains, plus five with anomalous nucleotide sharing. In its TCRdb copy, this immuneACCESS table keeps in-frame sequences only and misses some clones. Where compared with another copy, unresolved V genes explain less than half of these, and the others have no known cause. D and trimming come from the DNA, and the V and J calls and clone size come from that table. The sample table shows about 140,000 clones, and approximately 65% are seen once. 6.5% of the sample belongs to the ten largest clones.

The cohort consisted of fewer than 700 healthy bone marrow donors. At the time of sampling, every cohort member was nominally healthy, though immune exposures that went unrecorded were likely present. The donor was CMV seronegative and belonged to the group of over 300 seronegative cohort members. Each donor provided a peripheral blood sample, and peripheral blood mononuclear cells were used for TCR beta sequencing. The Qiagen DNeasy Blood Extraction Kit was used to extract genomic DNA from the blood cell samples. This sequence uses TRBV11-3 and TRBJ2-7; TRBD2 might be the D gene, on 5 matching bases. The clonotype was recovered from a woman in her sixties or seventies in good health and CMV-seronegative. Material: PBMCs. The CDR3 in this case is CASSLAQVTTNEQYF. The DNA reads TGTGCCAGCAGCTTAGCTCAGGTGACTACGAATGAGCAGTACTTC.